The T cell receptor (beta chain) described here comes from a study of blood T cell repertoires in COVID-19. Study-level information: The origin of the acute and convalescent COVID-19 samples was the United States, Italy and Spain. PBMCs, B-cell-depleted T cells, or T cells provided the cDNA or gDNA that made up the material.

Under the authors' procedure: Reference gene primer amplification gave nucleated cell count estimates. Assay: immunoSEQ multiplex PCR; the TCRdb copy retains only in-frame clones and omits some. V, J and clone size are those of that table, while D and trimming were read from the DNA. The repertoire holds over 85,000 clones, nearly 90% seen once, with 4% to 5% in the top ten. Germline CDR1 SGHRS, CDR2 YFSETQ. Trimming shortened V by 0 bases and J by 3 bases, and 10 bases separated the two germline ends. This CDR3 is built from 15 residues. This sequence was found in a man between 70 and 80 years old with acute or convalescent COVID-19. The specimen sequenced was peripheral blood. The gene calls are TRBV5-1 and TRBJ2-1, with D possibly being TRBD2 (5 bases). The CDR3 bases are TGCGCCAGCAGCTTGGGGGGAGCCGGCTACAATGAGCAGTTCTTC. Residues: CASSLGGAGYNEQFF.